This record covers a single T cell receptor (beta chain). This specimen belongs to a study of blood T cells in healthy people across ages. At least 5.5 micrograms of total RNA were extracted per sample. PCR was performed a second time for 7 to 11 cycles using a sample-barcoded 5' primer and a J-beta primer mix. In TCRdb, the 5' RACE reads were re-called with MiXCR into one record per CDR3 protein. The sample yields approximately 1,000,000 distinct CDR3 sequences, around 43% seen once. Sequences were obtained from blood. The TCR sequence derives from an older woman in good health.

CDR3 amino acids: CATSRGTGGNYGYTF. The CDR3 bases are TGTGCCACCAGCAGAGGGACGGGGGGCAACTATGGCTACACCTTC. The chain combines TRBV15 with TRBJ1-2; D might be TRBD1 (6 bases). Germline V gene sequence: CDR1 LNHNV, CDR2 YYDKDF (reference sequence). The CDR3 has 15 amino acids. The V and J ends lost 1 base and 2 bases respectively, with 11 bases between them. The variable domain in full, with the rest retrieved from reference TRBV15 and TRBJ1-2, is DAMVIQNPRYQVTQFGKPVTLSCSQTLNHNVMYWYQQKSSQAPKLLFHYYDKDFNNEADTPDNFQSRRPNTSFCFLDIRSPGLGDTAMYLCATSRGTGGNYGYTFGSGTRLTVV.